Sequencing of this T cell receptor (beta chain) was carried out in a study of cytomegalovirus exposure and HLA in healthy donors. Study-level findings and limits: Per a later analysis, about 17,000 TCR beta sequences showed association with HLA alleles at 0.05 false discovery rate. By HLA locus, TCR association rates varied in a later analysis, with DRB1 showing the most and HLA-C the fewest. Presence/absence analysis assumed near-uniform sequencing depth across donors. Researchers catalogued 160 or so TCR beta chains as cytomegalovirus-associated.

Germline loops: CDR1 PRHDT, CDR2 FYEKMQ (reference sequence). After removal of 5 bases from V and 6 bases from J, the junction contained 10 bases not matched to a gene. The CDR3 has 15 amino acids. With regard to this clone: Its cognate antigen is unknown.

13 Jbeta primers and 60 Vbeta primers were used for the PCR. Profiling relied on immunoSEQ multiplex PCR, and the TCRdb table lists in-frame clones only, not all of them. The table records 150,000 or so clones, around 80% of them present only once. This clonotype was obtained from a man aged 30 to 45 in good health and CMV-seropositive. This chain joins TRBV13 and TRBJ1-3; 7 bases are shared with TRBD1. Material for sequencing was PBMCs. The DNA for the CDR3 is TGTGCCAGCAGCCCCCAGACAGGGTTGACAAACACCATATATTTT. Residues: CASSPQTGLTNTIYF.